A single T cell receptor (beta chain) is shown here with its context. As yet, its antigen is unknown. The data originate from a study of lymphopenia after photon versus proton radiotherapy. Study-level results: Larger post-nadir TCR diversity loss correlated inversely with survival in deceased patients. After the lymphocyte nadir, photon-treated repertoires showed oligoclonal expansion, especially of CD8+ Temra cells. Authors raise, but do not show, better survival with proton therapy.

The CDR3 totals 16 residues. CDR1 is SGHNT, CDR2 YYREEE, per germline (reference sequence). V lost 5 bases and J 0 bases, leaving 17 bases between the germline ends. Here immunoSEQ multiplex PCR was the method, and the copy in TCRdb shows in-frame clones only, minus some. The table records about 39,000 clones, about 94% of them present only once. The sample consisted of peripheral blood, taken from a patient treated with photon-based radiotherapy. This TCR derives from a man between 60 and 75 years old with cholangiocarcinoma. The V gene is TRBV5-4, the J gene TRBJ2-5; TRBD1 or TRBD2 may be the D gene (7 bases each). In DNA form, the CDR3 reads TGTGCCAGCAGTTTAACGGGGGGACAGTACCAAGAGACCCAGTACTTC. It encodes CASSLTGGQYQETQYF.